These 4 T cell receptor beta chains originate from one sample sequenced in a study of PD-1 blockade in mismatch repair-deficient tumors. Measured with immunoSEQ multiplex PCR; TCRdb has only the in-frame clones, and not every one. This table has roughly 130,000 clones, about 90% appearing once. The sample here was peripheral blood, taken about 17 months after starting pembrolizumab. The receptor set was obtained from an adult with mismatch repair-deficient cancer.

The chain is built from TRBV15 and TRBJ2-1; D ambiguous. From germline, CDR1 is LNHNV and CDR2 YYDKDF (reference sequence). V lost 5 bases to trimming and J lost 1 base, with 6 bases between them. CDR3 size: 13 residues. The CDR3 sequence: CATSSPSYNEQFF. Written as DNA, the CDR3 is TGTGCCACCAGCTCACCTTCCTACAATGAGCAGTTCTTC.

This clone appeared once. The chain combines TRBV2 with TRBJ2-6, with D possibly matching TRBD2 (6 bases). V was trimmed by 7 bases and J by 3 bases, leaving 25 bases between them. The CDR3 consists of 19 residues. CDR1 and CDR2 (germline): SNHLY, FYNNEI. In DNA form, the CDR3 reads TGTGCCAGCACAACGGGGATTGGGACTCAAAGACATGGGGCCAACGTCCTGACTTTC. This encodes CASTTGIGTQRHGANVLTF.

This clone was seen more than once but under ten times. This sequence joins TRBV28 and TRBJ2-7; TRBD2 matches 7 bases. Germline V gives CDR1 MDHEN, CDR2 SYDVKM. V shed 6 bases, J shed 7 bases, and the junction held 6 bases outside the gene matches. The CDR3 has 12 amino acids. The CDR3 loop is CASSRLAREQYF. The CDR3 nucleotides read TGTGCCAGCAGCCGACTAGCACGGGAGCAGTACTTC. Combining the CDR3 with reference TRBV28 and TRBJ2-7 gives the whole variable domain DVKVTQSSRYLVKRTGEKVFLECVQDMDHENMFWYRQDPGLGLRLIYFSYDVKMKEKGDIPEGYSVSREKKERFSLILESASTNQTSMYLCASSRLAREQYFGPGTRLTVT.

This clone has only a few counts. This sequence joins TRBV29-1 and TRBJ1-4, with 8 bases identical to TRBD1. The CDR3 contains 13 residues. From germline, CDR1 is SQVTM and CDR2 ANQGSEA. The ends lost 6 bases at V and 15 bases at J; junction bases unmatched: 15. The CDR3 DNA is TGCAGCGTATTAGACAGGGGTAACTGGGGGATGTTTTTT. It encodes CSVLDRGNWGMFF.